Listed here are 18 T cell receptor beta chains from one sample, sequenced in a study of blood T cell repertoires in COVID-19 (dated by TCRdb to the early 2020s). Library preparation was by the immunoSEQ multiplex PCR assay. Drawn from immuneACCESS, this table holds only the in-frame rearrangements with V and J called that TCRdb kept. Clones are partly lost; checked studies trace under half to an unresolved V gene and leave the rest unexplained. Recorded for this sample are a few hundred thousand clones; around 92% of them occurred a single time. The ten largest clonotypes hold approximately 3% of the sample. Sequencing was done on a sample of peripheral blood. The source of these receptors is a young woman with COVID-19, enrolled during active disease.

As to this clone: The sample has other DNA sequences that encode this CDR3 too. The genes are TRBV19 and TRBJ2-5, with 8 bases lining up with TRBD1. Germline V gene data show CDR1 as LNHDA and CDR2 as SQIVND (reference sequence). CDR3 length: 14 residues. The V segment lost 1 base and the J segment 2 bases; nucleotides outside the gene matches: 0. For the CDR3, the DNA is TGTGCCAGTAGTATAGGACAGGGGCAAGAGACCCAGTACTTC. Amino acid sequence: CASSIGQGQETQYF. The whole variable domain, remainder taken from reference TRBV19 and TRBJ2-5, is DGGITQSPKYLFRKEGQNVTLSCEQNLNHDAMYWYRQDPGQGLRLIYYSQIVNDFQKGDIAEGYSVSREKKESFPLTVTSAQKNPTAFYLCASSIGQGQETQYFGPGTRLLVL.

The chain uses TRBV19 and TRBJ2-5; 9 bases are a match to TRBD2. After removal of 10 bases from V and 5 bases from J, the junction contained 11 bases not matched to a gene. Germline-derived CDR1 and CDR2 are LNHDA and SQIVND (reference sequence). The CDR3 runs 14 residues. CDR3 residues: CATRLAAGVETQYF. The DNA for the CDR3 is TGTGCCACCCGACTAGCGGCAGGGGTGGAGACCCAGTACTTC.

The chain carries TRBV5-4 and TRBJ2-3; TRBD2 matches 8 bases. The V gene's germline CDR1 is SGHNT and CDR2 YYREEE (reference sequence). With 0 bases clipped from V and 8 bases from J, the junction kept 17 bases outside the gene matches. CDR3 size: 18 residues. CDR3 nucleotide sequence: TGTGCCAGCAGCTTGGGCCCTGGAGCGGGGGTTCCCGCCGGTACGCAGTATTTT. Protein: CASSLGPGAGVPAGTQYF.

The rearrangement joins TRBV28 to TRBJ2-1; D is unresolved. Per the germline V gene, CDR1 is MDHEN and CDR2 is SYDVKM. This CDR3 is 13 amino acids long. With 5 bases removed from V and 7 bases from J, the gap between germline ends came to 12 bases. The CDR3 loop is CASSVPPLNEQFF. DNA for the CDR3: TGTGCCAGCAGTGTTCCCCCCTTGAATGAGCAGTTCTTC.

This clone was recorded once. Here the CDR3 DNA reads TGTGCCAGCGACCGTTGGGGGGGGGACTACGAGCAGTACGTC. Protein: CASDRWGGDYEQYV. The chain employs TRBV3-1 (or the pseudogene TRBV3-2) and TRBJ2-7, with 7 bases aligning to TRBD2. CDR3 length equals 14 residues. V lost 8 bases to trimming and J lost 3 bases; unmatched junction nucleotides: 10. The germline gives CDR1 LGHDT, CDR2 YNNKEL (reference sequence).

CDR3 sequence: CASSRELDYGYTF. The DNA of the CDR3 is TGTGCCAGCTCAAGGGAGTTGGACTATGGCTACACCTTC. This sequence joins TRBV18 and TRBJ1-2; D remains ambiguous. The CDR3 consists of 13 residues. The V and J ends lost 5 bases and 3 bases respectively, with 10 bases between them. Germline CDR1 KGHSH, CDR2 LQKENI.

The chain employs TRBV11-2 and TRBJ2-2, with TRBD1 matching over 7 bases. CDR3 length: 16 residues. V gave up 1 base and J gave up 1 base; unmatched junction bases: 3. Germline loops: CDR1 SGHAT, CDR2 FQNNGV. CDR3 region: CASSLAGGWNTGELFF. In DNA, the CDR3 is TGTGCCAGCAGCTTAGCAGGGGGTTGGAACACCGGGGAGCTGTTTTTT.

This clone was seen more than once but under ten times. V gene TRBV19 combines with J gene TRBJ1-2, with 8 bases fitting TRBD1. Looked up from germline, CDR1 is LNHDA and CDR2 is SQIVND (reference sequence). The CDR3 runs to 15 residues. The trim removed 5 bases at V and 4 bases at J, leaving 9 bases unmatched. The DNA for the CDR3 is TGTGCCAGTAGTTCCGGGACAGGTTTAGGCTATGGCTACACCTTC. Translated, it gives CASSSGTGLGYGYTF.

The chain recombines TRBV5-1 with TRBJ2-2, with 7 bases that match TRBD2. The V and J ends lost 4 bases and 2 bases, in that order; junction bases with no gene match: 5. Germline CDR1 reads SGHRS; CDR2 reads YFSETQ. The CDR3 is 15 residues long. CDR3 DNA: TGCGCCAGCAGCGTGACTAGCTCCAACACCGGGGAGCTGTTTTTT. It encodes CASSVTSSNTGELFF.

V gene TRBV7-2 combines with J gene TRBJ1-4; a weak D match, TRBD1 (5 bases). Trimming took off 7 bases at V and 8 bases at J, with 20 bases between the two ends. There are 15 residues in the CDR3. CDR1 and CDR2 from the germline V gene are SGHTA and FQGNSA. CDR3 loop: CASKLKPGVVEKLFF. CDR3 bases: TGTGCCAGCAAGCTTAAGCCGGGGGTCGTCGAAAAACTGTTTTTT.

The rearrangement uses TRBV10-3 and TRBJ2-3, with D maybe TRBD1 (6 bases). This CDR3 is 16 amino acids long. Germline V gene sequence: CDR1 ENHRY, CDR2 SYGVKD. Between the trimmed V and J ends, which lost 10 bases and 2 bases, there was a span of 22 bases. CDR3 in amino acids: CATSIGGLLHTDTQYF. CDR3 sequence (DNA): TGTGCCACCTCGATAGGGGGTCTCCTTCACACAGATACGCAGTATTTT.

The chain joins TRBV19 to TRBJ2-3, with D maybe TRBD1 (5 bases). From germline, CDR1 is LNHDA and CDR2 SQIVND (reference sequence). V lost 10 bases and J lost 1, with 24 bases in between. The CDR3 runs 17 residues. The CDR3 spells CATTIPSGHTGTDTQYF. The DNA for the CDR3 is TGTGCCACCACTATCCCGTCCGGACATACTGGCACAGATACGCAGTATTTT.

This rearrangement joins TRBV7-2 to TRBJ1-6; D remains ambiguous. Between the trimmed V and J ends, which lost 6 bases and 13 bases, there was a span of 19 bases. The CDR3 has 14 residues. Per the germline V gene, CDR1 is SGHTA and CDR2 is FQGNSA. This chain's CDR3 is CASRSGSGLSPLHF. As DNA, the CDR3 is TGTGCCAGCAGGTCTGGGTCCGGGTTGTCCCCCCTCCACTTT.

The rearrangement uses TRBV5-1 and TRBJ2-5; maybe TRBD2 (6 bases). Germline CDR1 SGHRS, CDR2 YFSETQ. V shed 8 bases and J shed 2 bases, with 10 bases lying between them. CDR3 length: 12 residues. The CDR3 loop reads CASRLDQETQYF. The CDR3 nucleotides are TGCGCCAGTCGACTAGATCAAGAGACCCAGTACTTC.

This clone has only a few counts. The V call is TRBV7-9, the J call TRBJ2-2, with a tentative D call TRBD1 (6 bases). The CDR3 spans 15 residues. CDR1 and CDR2 (germline): SEHNR, FQNEAQ (reference sequence). V was cut by 6 bases and J by 3 bases, with 14 bases left in between. CDR3 bases: TGTGCCAGCAGTTCCGCCGGGACACACACCGGGGAGCTGTTTTTT. Protein: CASSSAGTHTGELFF.

This clone was detected only once. The V gene is TRBV4-3, the J gene TRBJ2-7; 9 bases map to TRBD1. The J segment lost 6 bases and the V segment lost 0 bases, leaving 9 bases of the junction unmatched. This CDR3 has 16 amino acids. Looked up from germline, CDR1 is LGHNA and CDR2 is YSLEER. The CDR3 here is CASSQDNRGTGSEQYF. The CDR3 DNA follows: TGCGCCAGCAGCCAAGATAATCGGGGGACAGGGAGCGAGCAGTACTTC.

This chain connects TRBV9 to TRBJ2-1; 10 nucleotides align to TRBD2. The CDR3 length is 16 residues. Germline lookup yields CDR1 SGDLS and CDR2 YYNGEE. J gave up 7 bases and V 3 bases, and 10 bases lay outside the gene matches. CDR3 nucleotide sequence: TGTGCCAGCAGCGCGAGGGGTGCTAGCGGGAGTAATGAGCAGTTCTTC. This encodes CASSARGASGSNEQFF.

The chain employs TRBV30 and TRBJ2-5; D is perhaps TRBD2 (6 bases). Trimming took off 1 base at V and 5 bases at J, with 14 bases between the two ends. The CDR3 loop spans 14 amino acids. Germline CDR1 GTSNPN, CDR2 SVGIG (reference sequence). CDR3 region: CAWSGFSAGETQYF. CDR3 coding DNA: TGTGCCTGGAGTGGTTTCTCGGCGGGGGAGACCCAGTACTTC.